A single sample gave rise to the 11 T cell receptor beta chains below, sequenced in a study of blood T cell repertoires in COVID-19 (dated by TCRdb to the early 2020s). To prepare the library, the immunoSEQ multiplex PCR assay was applied. The table comes from immuneACCESS by way of TCRdb, which keeps in-frame sequences with V and J called. Part of the clones is missing from these tables; in studies checked, under half for an unresolved V gene and the rest for unknown reasons. The sample table shows about 170,000 clones, and roughly four fifths are seen once. Roughly 1.9% of the sample is taken by the ten largest. The sample comprised peripheral blood. These receptors were obtained from a woman at least 80 years old with acute or convalescent COVID-19.

This rearrangement joins TRBV2 to TRBJ1-6, with TRBD1 matching 9 bases. This CDR3 is 17 amino acids long. The germline CDR1 and CDR2 sequences are SNHLY and FYNNEI. V lost 6 bases, J lost 0 bases, and 6 bases stayed unmatched. The CDR3 region has the DNA TGTGCCAGCAGCGAGGGGACAGGGAGCTCCTATAATTCACCCCTCCACTTT. It is translated as CASSEGTGSSYNSPLHF.

This chain links TRBV18 with TRBJ1-2; maybe TRBD1 (6 bases). The V end lost 3 bases, the J end lost 2 bases, and 13 bases lay between the germline ends. Germline V gene data show CDR1 as KGHSH and CDR2 as LQKENI. This CDR3 contains 15 residues. CDR3 amino acids: CASSPTEGGNYGYTF. DNA of the CDR3: TGTGCCAGCTCACCGACTGAAGGGGGAAACTATGGCTACACCTTC.

The chain recombines TRBV5-3 with TRBJ1-3; D may be TRBD1 (5 bases). TRBV5-3 is assigned to the ORF class and has an uncertain function. The V and J ends lost 4 bases and 0 bases respectively, with 17 bases between them. The CDR3 runs to 17 residues. In DNA, the CDR3 is TGTGCCAGAAGCCATACTCCCGGGGGACTCTCTGGAAACACCATATATTTT. This translates into CARSHTPGGLSGNTIYF.

The rearrangement uses TRBV4-3 and TRBJ2-7; D might be TRBD1 (6 bases). The CDR3 loop spans 16 amino acids. Germline V gene lookup returns CDR1 LGHNA and CDR2 YSLEER. Between the trimmed V and J ends, which lost 3 bases and 5 bases, there was a span of 20 bases. The CDR3 DNA reads as TGCGCCAGCAGCCATTTCCCCAGGGGCGCCTTTGACGAGCAGTACTTC. Translation: CASSHFPRGAFDEQYF.

The gene calls are TRBV12-3 or TRBV12-4 and TRBJ1-1; D possibly corresponds to TRBD1 (5 bases). V lost 2 bases and J 8 bases, leaving 6 bases between the germline ends. There are 11 residues in the CDR3. For the CDR3, the DNA is TGTGCCAGCAGTTTACGGACAGAAGCTTTCTTT. Translated, it gives CASSLRTEAFF.

The rearrangement joins TRBV25-1 to TRBJ2-7; 8 bases line up with TRBD1. The CDR3 runs 13 residues. CDR1 is MGHDK and CDR2 is SYGVNS in the germline V gene. V was pared by 11 bases and J by 0 bases, with 6 bases of the junction left unmatched. The CDR3 DNA reads TGTGCCGCGGGACAGGTGGGCTCCTACGAGCAGTACTTC. Translated: CAAGQVGSYEQYF.

The chain uses TRBV5-1 and TRBJ2-4; 8 nucleotides align to TRBD1. Germline V gene lookup returns CDR1 SGHRS and CDR2 YFSETQ. The CDR3 has 14 amino acids. Germline trimming cut 3 bases from V and 7 bases from J; bases unmatched to any gene: 6. The CDR3 here is CASSSTRTGNIQYF. CDR3 in DNA: TGCGCCAGCAGCTCAACGAGGACAGGGAACATTCAGTACTTC.

This rearrangement joins TRBV28 to TRBJ2-5; 9 nucleotides match TRBD1. The V and J ends lost 5 bases and 4 bases, in that order; junction bases with no gene match: 5. This CDR3 contains 14 residues. CDR1 and CDR2 from the germline V gene are MDHEN and SYDVKM. In nucleotides, the CDR3 is TGTGCCAGCAGTCGGACAGGGGTAATAGAGACCCAGTACTTC. Translating gives CASSRTGVIETQYF. The full variable domain, rest sourced from reference TRBV28 and TRBJ2-5, is DVKVTQSSRYLVKRTGEKVFLECVQDMDHENMFWYRQDPGLGLRLIYFSYDVKMKEKGDIPEGYSVSREKKERFSLILESASTNQTSMYLCASSRTGVIETQYFGPGTRLLVL.

The genes are TRBV4-1 and TRBJ2-1; weak D call: TRBD1 (6 bases). Trimming removed 0 bases from V and 9 bases from J, with 12 bases in between. Germline V gene lookup returns CDR1 MGHRA and CDR2 YSYEKL. The CDR3 loop spans 14 amino acids. The CDR3 coding sequence is TGCGCCAGCAGCCAAGATGTTGGGGGCGGTGAGCAGTTCTTC. Translating gives CASSQDVGGGEQFF.

This clone was seen only a few times. The V call is TRBV2, the J call TRBJ1-3; D call uncertain. The CDR3 sequence is 14 residues long. V shed 7 bases and J shed 0 bases, with 10 bases lying between them. Looked up from germline, CDR1 is SNHLY and CDR2 is FYNNEI. The CDR3 spells CASNGVNSGNTIYF. In DNA, the CDR3 is TGTGCCAGCAACGGAGTGAACTCTGGAAACACCATATATTTT.

The chain recombines TRBV21-1 with TRBJ2-4; no check of the table's D call, TRBD2, against the DNA was made. TRBV21-1 is designated a pseudogene. CDR3 length equals 17 residues. The CDR3 here is CASSTQQRETAKNIQYF. The CDR3 DNA follows: TGTGCCAGCAGCACACAGCAGCGGGAGACCGCCAAAAACATTCAGTACTTC.